This TCR beta chain was recovered during a study of blood T cell repertoires in COVID-19. The overall study: COVID-19 samples, acute and convalescent, were from the United States, Italy and Spain. The analysed material was cDNA or gDNA that came from T cells, B-cell-depleted T cells, or PBMCs.

The CDR3 spans 16 residues. The V end lost 2 bases, the J end lost 4 bases, and 12 bases lay between the germline ends. Germline lookup yields CDR1 MGHDK and CDR2 SYGVNS. Authors' data handling: Cell counts per sample came from amplifying reference gene primers. Some clones are missing from TCRdb's copy, which holds only in-frame ones; the method was immunoSEQ multiplex PCR. V and J calls and clone size come straight from that table; D and trimming were deduced from the DNA. This sample has about 180,000 clones, with approximately 83% found just once. Sequencing input: peripheral blood. This clonotype originated in a human donor with active or convalescent COVID-19. The donor label of this sample is uncertain. J is TRBJ2-6 and V is TRBV25-1; the D gene is possibly TRBD2 (5 bases). CDR3 nucleotide sequence: TGTGCCAGCAGTGAAGGAAGGACTTCGGGGGCCAACGTCCTGACTTTC. Translation gives CASSEGRTSGANVLTF.